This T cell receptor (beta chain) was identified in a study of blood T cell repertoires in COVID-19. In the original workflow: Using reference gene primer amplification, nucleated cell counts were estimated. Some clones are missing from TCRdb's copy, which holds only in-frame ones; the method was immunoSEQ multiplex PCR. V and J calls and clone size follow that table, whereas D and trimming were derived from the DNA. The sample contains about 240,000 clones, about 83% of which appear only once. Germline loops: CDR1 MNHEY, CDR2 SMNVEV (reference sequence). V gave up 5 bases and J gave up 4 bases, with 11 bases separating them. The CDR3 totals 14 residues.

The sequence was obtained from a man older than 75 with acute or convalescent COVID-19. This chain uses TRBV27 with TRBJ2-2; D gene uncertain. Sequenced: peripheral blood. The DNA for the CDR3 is TGTGCCAGCAGTATTCAAGTAGCCACCGGGGAGCTGTTTTTT. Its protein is CASSIQVATGELFF.